The subject of this entry is one T cell receptor beta chain. Sequencing used immunoSEQ multiplex PCR; TCRdb keeps in-frame clones, though not all of them. The sample includes about 9,000 clones, around a quarter of them seen just once. The sample comes from a study of graft-versus-host responses after intestinal transplantation. As for the study in general: After anti-thymocyte globulin induction, recipients took tacrolimus and steroids for 3 to 4 years.

The V gene's germline CDR1 is MNHGY and CDR2 SVAAGI. V dropped 3 bases and J dropped 6; count of bases not matched to a gene: 4. The length of the CDR3 is 14 residues. Responder cells labeled with CFSE (around 200,000) were co-plated with irradiated stimulator cells labeled with violet dye (around 200,000). At the end of the reaction, proliferating CFSE-low CD3+CD4+ and CD3+CD8+ responders were sorted. The study's findings and limits: Patients who carried graft-donor T cell macrochimerism also had high graft-versus-host to host-versus-graft clonal ratios in their allografts. GvH clones were found in recipient marrow; some appeared first in ileum or blood.

This chain connects TRBV6-9 to TRBJ1-4, with 7 positions matching TRBD1. This receptor was obtained from a human patient who was an organ donor for intestinal transplantation. The specimen was alloreactive CD8+ T cells from a mixed lymphocyte reaction culture, collected before transplantation. The subset here: CFSE-low proliferating T cells sorted from approximately 6-day pre-transplant mixed lymphocyte reaction (GvH or HvG direction). The CDR3 DNA reads TGTGCCAGCAGTTACCGGCAGGGGGATGAAAAACTGTTTTTT. This gives the protein CASSYRQGDEKLFF.